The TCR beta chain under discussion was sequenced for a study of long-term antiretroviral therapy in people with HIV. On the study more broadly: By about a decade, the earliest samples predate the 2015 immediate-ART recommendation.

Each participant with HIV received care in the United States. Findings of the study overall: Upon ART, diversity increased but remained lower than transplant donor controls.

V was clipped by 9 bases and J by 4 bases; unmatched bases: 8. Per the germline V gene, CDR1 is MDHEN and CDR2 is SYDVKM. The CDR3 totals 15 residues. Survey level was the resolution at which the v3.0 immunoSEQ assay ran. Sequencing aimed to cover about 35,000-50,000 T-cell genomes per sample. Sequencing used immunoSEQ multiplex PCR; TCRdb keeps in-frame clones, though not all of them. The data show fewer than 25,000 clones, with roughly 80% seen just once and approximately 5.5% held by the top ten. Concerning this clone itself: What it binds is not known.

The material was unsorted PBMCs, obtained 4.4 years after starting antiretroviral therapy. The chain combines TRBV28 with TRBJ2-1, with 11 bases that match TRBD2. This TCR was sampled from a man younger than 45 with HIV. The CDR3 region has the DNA TGTGCCAGTAGTATTGGGACTAGCGGTTACAATGAGCAGTTCTTC. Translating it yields CASSIGTSGYNEQFF.